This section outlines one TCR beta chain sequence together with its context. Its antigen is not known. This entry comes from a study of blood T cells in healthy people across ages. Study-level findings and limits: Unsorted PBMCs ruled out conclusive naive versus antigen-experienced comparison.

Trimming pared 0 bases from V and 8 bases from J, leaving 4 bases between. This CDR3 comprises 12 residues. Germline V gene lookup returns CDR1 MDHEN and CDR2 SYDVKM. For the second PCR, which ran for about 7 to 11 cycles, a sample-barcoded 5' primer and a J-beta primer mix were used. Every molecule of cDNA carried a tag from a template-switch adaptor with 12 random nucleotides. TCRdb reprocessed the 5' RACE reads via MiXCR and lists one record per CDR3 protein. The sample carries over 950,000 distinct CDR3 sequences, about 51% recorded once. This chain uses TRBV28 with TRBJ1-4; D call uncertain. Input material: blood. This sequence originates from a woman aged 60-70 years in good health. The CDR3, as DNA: TGTGCCAGCAGTTTATGGGAGGAAAAACTGTTTTTT. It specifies CASSLWEEKLFF. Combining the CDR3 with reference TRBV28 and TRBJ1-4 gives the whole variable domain DVKVTQSSRYLVKRTGEKVFLECVQDMDHENMFWYRQDPGLGLRLIYFSYDVKMKEKGDIPEGYSVSREKKERFSLILESASTNQTSMYLCASSLWEEKLFFGSGTQLSVL.